These T cell receptor beta chains were read from a single sample in a study of Graves' ophthalmopathy and Graves' hyperthyroidism. One entry per CDR3 protein, called by TCRdb with MiXCR from the multiplex PCR reads. The sample has 350,000 to 450,000 distinct CDR3 sequences, around 18% seen once. Specimen: peripheral blood. The receptors derive from a woman in her late teens or twenties with Graves' ophthalmopathy. The CDR3 runs from the conserved cysteine through the conserved F or W. A D gene is named only where the DNA matches it firmly. Size is omitted from some rows. Given values are once, few, many or a class for expanded clones.

d_call	v_call	j_call	clone_size	cdr3_nt	cdr3_aa
-	TRBV7-9	TRBJ2-2	-	TGTGCCAGCAGCCCCACGTTCGGGGGCACCGGGGAGCTGTTTTTT	CASSPTFGGTGELFF
TRBD1	TRBV7-9	TRBJ1-1	many	TGTGCCAGCGAGACAGGGCCGAACACTGAAGCTTTCTTT	CASETGPNTEAFF
-	TRBV11-2	TRBJ2-7	many	TGTGCCAGCAGCTCCAAAGGACCTACCTACGAGCAGTACTTC	CASSSKGPTYEQYF
-	TRBV11-3	TRBJ2-7	many	TGTGCCAGCAGCTTCGGACAGCCCCCCTACGAGCAGTACTTC	CASSFGQPPYEQYF
-	TRBV7-6	TRBJ2-5	few	TGTGCCAGCAGCTTGGGACCCAAGGGGTACCAAGAGACCCAGTACTTC	CASSLGPKGYQETQYF
TRBD2	TRBV6-5	TRBJ2-7	-	TGTGCCAGCAGTTACTCAAGAGGACTAGCGGGATACGAGCAGTACTTC	CASSYSRGLAGYEQYF
-	TRBV19	TRBJ2-7	many	TGTGCCAGTAGTATTAGGGGCGCAGGCTCCTACGAGCAGTACTTC	CASSIRGAGSYEQYF
TRBD2	TRBV6-5	TRBJ2-7	many	TGTGCCAGCAGTTACTCGACTAGCGGGAGCTACGAGCAGTACTTC	CASSYSTSGSYEQYF
TRBD1	TRBV6-2/TRBV6-3	TRBJ1-5	many	TGTGCCAGCCACGGGACAGCCCAATGGGGCAATCAGCCCCAGCATTTT	CASHGTAQWGNQPQHF
TRBD1	TRBV5-8	TRBJ1-5	many	TGTGCCAGCAGCGGGGACAGGTATCAGCCCCAGCATTTT	CASSGDRYQPQHF
-	TRBV4-2	TRBJ1-6	many	TGTGCCAGCAGCCAAGAGGGAAGAAGCTCACCCCTCCACTTT	CASSQEGRSSPLHF
-	TRBV30	TRBJ2-6	many	TGTGCCGTGAGGGCTGGGGCCAACGTCCTGACTTTC	CAVRAGANVLTF
-	TRBV6-1	TRBJ1-6	-	TGTGCCAGCAGCCGAGGCAGGGCCAATAATTCACCCCTCCACTTT	CASSRGRANNSPLHF
TRBD2	TRBV20-1	TRBJ2-7	many	TGCAGTGCTGAGGGACTACAACTCTCCTACGAGCAGTACTTC	CSAEGLQLSYEQYF
-	TRBV6-2/TRBV6-3	TRBJ1-5	many	TGTGCCAGCAGTTACAGGTTCGGGGCAGGGACTGTTCAGCCCCAGCATTTT	CASSYRFGAGTVQPQHF
-	TRBV19	TRBJ1-3	many	TGTGCCAGTATGCCGGGCCGCTCTGGAAACACCATATATTTT	CASMPGRSGNTIYF
-	TRBV6-2/TRBV6-3	TRBJ1-1	many	TGTGCCAGCAGTTACGGACCCTGGACTGAAAACACTGAAGCTTTCTTT	CASSYGPWTENTEAFF
-	TRBV6-2/TRBV6-3	TRBJ1-6	many	TGTGCCACCCACTACCGGGACCGCTATAATTCACCCCTCCACTTT	CATHYRDRYNSPLHF
TRBD1	TRBV10-3	TRBJ1-5	many	TGTGCCATCAGTCCGGGACAGGGTCATCAGCCCCAGCATTTT	CAISPGQGHQPQHF
-	TRBV9	TRBJ1-1	many	TGTGCCAGCAGTCCTCTAGGGGTCAAAGACACTGAAGCTTTCTTT	CASSPLGVKDTEAFF
-	TRBV19	TRBJ1-5	many	TGTGCCAGTAGTATCCTACTCGGGCCTCAGGAGGGAATGGGCAATCAGCCCCAGCATTTT	CASSILLGPQEGMGNQPQHF
TRBD1	TRBV11-2	TRBJ2-7	many	TGTGCCAGCAGCCAGGGACAGGGGGGCGTCTACGAGCAGTACTTC	CASSQGQGGVYEQYF
-	TRBV2	TRBJ2-7	many	TGTGCCAGCAGCGGGCCGGAGCGTAGCTACGAGCAGTACTTC	CASSGPERSYEQYF
TRBD1	TRBV6-2/TRBV6-3	TRBJ2-7	many	TGTGCCAGCACCGGACAGGCAAGCGCATTACCTAGCTACGAGCAGTACTTC	CASTGQASALPSYEQYF
-	TRBV29-1	TRBJ2-2	many	TGCAGCGTTGAACTGGGCTTTAACACCGGGGAGCTGTTTTTT	CSVELGFNTGELFF
TRBD1	TRBV6-2/TRBV6-3	TRBJ2-5	many	TGTGCCAGCAGTTTCGGACAGGTCGAGACCCAGTACTTC	CASSFGQVETQYF
TRBD1	TRBV10-3	TRBJ1-1	-	TGTGCCATCAGTCCGACAGGGCGGAACACTGAAGCTTTCTTT	CAISPTGRNTEAFF
-	TRBV6-1	TRBJ1-6	-	TGTGCCAGCAAAGGGGCGGAGAGCTCCTATAATTCACCCCTCCACTTT	CASKGAESSYNSPLHF
-	TRBV4-3	TRBJ1-6	many	TGCGCCAGCAGCCAAGCGGGGGCGGATAATTCACCCCTCCACTTT	CASSQAGADNSPLHF
-	TRBV28	TRBJ2-5	many	TGTGCCAGCAGTTTCGGAGAGACCCAGTACTTC	CASSFGETQYF
-	TRBV2	TRBJ1-2	-	TGTGCCAGCAGTGAGGCACCTGCTCCCTTCTATGGCTACACCTTC	CASSEAPAPFYGYTF
TRBD1	TRBV30	TRBJ1-1	many	TGTGCCTTACTCTTGACAGGGGGCCTGTTGAACACTGAAGCTTTCTTT	CALLLTGGLLNTEAFF
-	TRBV12-3/TRBV12-4	TRBJ2-7	once	TGTGCCAGCAGTTTTTCAGACGGAGCCTACGAGCAGTACTTC	CASSFSDGAYEQYF